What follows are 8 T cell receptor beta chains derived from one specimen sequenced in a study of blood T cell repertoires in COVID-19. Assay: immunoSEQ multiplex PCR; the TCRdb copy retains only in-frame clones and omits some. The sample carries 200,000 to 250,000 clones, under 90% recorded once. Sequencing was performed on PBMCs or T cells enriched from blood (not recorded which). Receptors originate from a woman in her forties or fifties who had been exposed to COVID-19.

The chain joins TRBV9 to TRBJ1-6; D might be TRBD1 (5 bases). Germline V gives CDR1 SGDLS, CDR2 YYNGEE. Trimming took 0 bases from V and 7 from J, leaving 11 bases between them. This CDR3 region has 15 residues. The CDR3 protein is CASSVDGGKNSPLHF. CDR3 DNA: TGTGCCAGCAGCGTAGATGGGGGGAAAAATTCACCCCTCCACTTT.

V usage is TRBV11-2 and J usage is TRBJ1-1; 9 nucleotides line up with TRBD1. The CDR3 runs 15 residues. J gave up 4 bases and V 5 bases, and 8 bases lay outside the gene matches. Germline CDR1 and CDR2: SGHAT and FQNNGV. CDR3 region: CASSIGRGQGTEAFF. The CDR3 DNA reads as TGTGCCAGCAGCATAGGGCGGGGACAGGGCACTGAAGCTTTCTTT.

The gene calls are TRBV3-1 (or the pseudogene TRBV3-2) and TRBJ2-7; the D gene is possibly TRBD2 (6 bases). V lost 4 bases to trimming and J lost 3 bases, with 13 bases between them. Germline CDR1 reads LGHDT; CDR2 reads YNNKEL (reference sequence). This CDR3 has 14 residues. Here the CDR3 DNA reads TGTGCCAGCAGCCTATCGGGACTGGTCTACGAGCAGTACTTC. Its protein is CASSLSGLVYEQYF.

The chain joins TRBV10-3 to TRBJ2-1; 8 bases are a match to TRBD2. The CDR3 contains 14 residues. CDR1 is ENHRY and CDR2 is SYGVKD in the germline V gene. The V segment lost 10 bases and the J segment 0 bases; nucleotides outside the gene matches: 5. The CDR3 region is CATKSGGSYNEQFF. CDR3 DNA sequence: TGTGCCACCAAAAGCGGGGGCTCCTACAATGAGCAGTTCTTC.

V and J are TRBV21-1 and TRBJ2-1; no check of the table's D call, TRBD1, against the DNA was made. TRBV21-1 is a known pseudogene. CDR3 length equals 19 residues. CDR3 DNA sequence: TGTGCCAGCAGCGAAGATATCATTGGACAGGGAAGCTCCTACAATGAGCAGTTCTTC. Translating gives CASSEDIIGQGSSYNEQFF.

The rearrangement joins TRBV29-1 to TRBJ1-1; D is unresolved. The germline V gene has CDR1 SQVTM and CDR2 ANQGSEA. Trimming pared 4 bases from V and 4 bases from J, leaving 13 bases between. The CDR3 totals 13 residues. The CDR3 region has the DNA TGCAGCGTTGGGTCAGGCCATACCACTGAAGCTTTCTTT. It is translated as CSVGSGHTTEAFF.

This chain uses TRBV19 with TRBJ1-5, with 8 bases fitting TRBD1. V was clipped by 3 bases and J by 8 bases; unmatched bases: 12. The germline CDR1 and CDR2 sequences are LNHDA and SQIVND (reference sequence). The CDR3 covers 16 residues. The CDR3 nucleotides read TGTGCCAGTAGTATGAGCCGGGACAGGCCGGTTGAGCCCCAGCATTTT. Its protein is CASSMSRDRPVEPQHF.

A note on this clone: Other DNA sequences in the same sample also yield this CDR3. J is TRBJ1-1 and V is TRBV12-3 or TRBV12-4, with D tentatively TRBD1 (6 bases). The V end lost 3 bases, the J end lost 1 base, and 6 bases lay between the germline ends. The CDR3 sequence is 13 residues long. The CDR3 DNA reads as TGTGCCAGCAGTTTGACAGGGAACACTGAAGCTTTCTTT. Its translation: CASSLTGNTEAFF.